This T cell receptor (beta chain) was found in a study of blood T cell repertoires in COVID-19 (dated by TCRdb to about 2020). For the wider study: Samples from collaborators originated in the United States, Italy and Spain and spanned both the acute and convalescent phases of COVID-19. Samples came from the ongoing ImmuneRACE study (first 160 participants) plus 1,254 subjects from 6 global collaborators. The prospective study material was composed of cDNA or gDNA derived from T cells, B-cell-depleted T cells, or PBMCs. Where available, HLA class I and class II types were obtained from metadata supplied by the sample provider rather than from assay-based typing. The repertoires were released in a freely available public database meant as a resource for research on the immune response to SARS-CoV-2. Deeply sampled blood TCRbeta repertoires from subjects exposed to, actively infected with, or recovered from COVID-19 were included in the dataset. Sample metadata almost always included a de-identified subject ID, COVID-19 status, age in years and sex. What the work shows at the level of the full study, not this receptor alone: How much clinical and demographic metadata was included differed by source and by participant, and the metadata was provided uncurated.

TCRbeta CDR3 regions were amplified from genomic DNA by means of the immunoSEQ Assay, a bias-controlled multiplex PCR. The authors processed their data as follows. The number of nucleated cells in each sample was estimated by amplification of reference gene primers within the assay. Sequence reads were collapsed and filtered to measure the absolute abundance of every unique TCRbeta CDR3 rearrangement. Productive Simpson clonality was computed per sample as the square root of Simpson's diversity index over productive rearrangements. Here the immuneACCESS table is served through TCRdb, limited to in-frame sequences with V and J called. Missing clones are a known gap in these copies; in checked studies unresolved V genes cover under half, and the rest lacks a known reason. V, J and clone size reflect that table, while D and trimming were determined from the DNA. This sample gives fewer than 90,000 clones in total; around 90% of them show up just once. Of the sample, about 16% falls within the top ten clones.

Turning to this clone: Its specific antigen is unknown. Base qualities are not recorded, but no much larger clone differs from it by a single base.

Whole blood was collected in K2EDTA tubes by collaborating institutions according to the institutions' own protocols. Collaborator samples were shipped for TCRbeta analysis as frozen whole blood, isolated PBMCs, or DNA extracted from either sample type. Counted from cysteine to phenylalanine, this CDR3 has 16 amino acids. Left in the record is the CDR3 DNA by itself, 48 bases read in frame from the first base. V loses 5 bases at its end and J loses 3 bases; junction bases beyond the gene matches: 8. Taken from the germline V gene (reference sequence), the CDR1 and CDR2 loops are SEHNR and FQNEAQ. The sequence links TRBV7-9 to TRBJ1-4, and 8 bases in between align with TRBD1. This clonotype was sampled from a male donor with acute or convalescent COVID-19. The specimen sequenced was peripheral blood. The DNA sequence is TGTGCCAGCAGCCTTACCCGGGACAGGTCTAATGAAAAACTGTTTTTT. Its coded protein is CASSLTRDRSNEKLFF. With all but the CDR3 taken from the reference TRBV7-9 and TRBJ1-4 genes, the full variable domain is: DTGVSQNPRHKITKRGQNVTFRCDPISEHNRLYWYRQTLGQGPEFLTYFQNEAQLEKSRLLSDRFSAERPKGSFSTLEIQRTEQGDSAMYLCASSLTRDRSNEKLFFGSGTQLSVL.